This TCR beta chain stems from a study of vaccination and CD4 T cells after COVID-19. An Oncomine TCR Beta short-read assay was used to sequence the DNA from cultured CD4+ T cells. From the PCR reads, TCRdb called clonotypes with MiXCR, one entry per CDR3 protein. There are over 20,000 distinct CDR3 sequences in the sample; around 50% occur only once, and around 5.5% lies in the top ten. V was clipped by 3 bases and J by 4 bases, with 15 bases between them. The length of the CDR3 is 15 residues. The germline V gene encodes CDR1 SGHTS and CDR2 YDEGEE. A remark on this clonotype: What it binds is unknown.

Study results and limitations: Convalescent patients studied were relatively few, and early post-infection timepoints were absent.

Specified treatment: roughly 10-day PBMC culture with coronavirus spike peptide pools or control peptides (ViraFEST assay). Sequencing used CD4+ T cells from blood, cultured in vitro. The TCR comes from a human donor who had recovered from COVID-19. This rearrangement joins TRBV5-8 to TRBJ2-3; D is unresolved. In DNA form, the CDR3 reads TGTGCCAGCAGCTCTGCCAAGACATACGCAGATACGCAGTATTTT. Translating it yields CASSSAKTYADTQYF. Full variable domain (remainder filled in from reference TRBV5-8 and TRBJ2-3): EAGVTQSPTHLIKTRGQQATLRCSPISGHTSVYWYQQALGLGLQFLLWYDEGEERNRGNFPPRFSGRQFPNYSSELNVNALELEDSALYLCASSSAKTYADTQYFGPGTRLTVL.